The present T cell receptor beta chain was sequenced within a study of blood T cell repertoires in COVID-19. For the study at large: Material from acute and convalescent COVID-19 was sourced from the United States, Italy and Spain. Sources were T cells, B-cell-depleted T cells, or PBMCs; the material itself was cDNA or gDNA.

Original handling: Scientists estimated how many nucleated cells there were by amplifying reference gene primers. Using immunoSEQ multiplex PCR, the repertoire was profiled, and TCRdb retains in-frame clones only, with some absent. The V and J calls and the clone size are those of that table, but D and trimming were determined from the DNA. The table shows about 280,000 clones, with 80% to 90% occurring only once. Germline values: CDR1 LGHDT, CDR2 YNNKEL (reference sequence). With 5 bases removed from V and 4 bases from J, the gap between germline ends came to 9 bases. This CDR3 region has 13 residues.

The chain recombines TRBV3-1 (or the pseudogene TRBV3-2) with TRBJ1-3; no clear D gene. The TCR sequence derives from a woman between 65 and 79 years old with acute or convalescent COVID-19. The sequenced material came from peripheral blood. CDR3 nucleotide sequence: TGTGCCAGCAGCACCATACAGGGAAACACCATATATTTT. Its translation: CASSTIQGNTIYF.